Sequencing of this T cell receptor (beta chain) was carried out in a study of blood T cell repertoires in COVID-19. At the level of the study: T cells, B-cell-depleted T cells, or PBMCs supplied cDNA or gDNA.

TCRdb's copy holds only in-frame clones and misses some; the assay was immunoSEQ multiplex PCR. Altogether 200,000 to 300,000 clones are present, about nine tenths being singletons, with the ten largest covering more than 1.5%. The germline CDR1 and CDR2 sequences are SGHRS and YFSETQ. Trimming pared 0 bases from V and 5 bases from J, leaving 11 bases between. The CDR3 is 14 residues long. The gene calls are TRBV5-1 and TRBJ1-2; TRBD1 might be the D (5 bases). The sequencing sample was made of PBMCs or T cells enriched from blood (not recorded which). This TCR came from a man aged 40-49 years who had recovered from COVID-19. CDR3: CASSLEQAAYGYTF. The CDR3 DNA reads TGCGCCAGCAGCTTGGAACAGGCCGCTTATGGCTACACCTTC.